This is a list of T cell receptor beta chains from one sample in a study of beta chain features in type 1 diabetes. Sequencing was performed with immunoSEQ multiplex PCR; in TCRdb, only in-frame clones are kept and a portion is missing. The sample holds a few hundred thousand clones; around a fifth are singletons and the top ten take under 0.05%. The sequencing input was naive CD4+ T cells from blood. These receptors all stem from a woman under 30 in good health. Both conserved end residues are part of each CDR3.

V gene	J gene	CDR3 protein
TRBV4-1	TRBJ2-5	CASSRRVPSGLEETQYF
TRBV30	TRBJ2-7	CAWSRGREEQYF
TRBV4-1	TRBJ1-3	CASSPRFSVSIYF
TRBV25-1	TRBJ2-1	CASTPAGTPYNEQFF
TRBV19	TRBJ1-5	CASSGDRRGVQPQHF
TRBV14	TRBJ2-2	CASSIQNLELFF
TRBV30	TRBJ1-5	CAWSAGGAHQPQHF
TRBV7-9	TRBJ2-5	CASSPLAGAETQYF
TRBV30	TRBJ2-1	CACQRRLAGDEQFF
TRBV15	TRBJ2-7	CATSRGRQGYEQYF
TRBV5-1	TRBJ2-7	CASSLKTLRGETYEQYF
TRBV15	TRBJ2-2	CATSRDPAGELFF
TRBV19	TRBJ1-1	CASTPGLSTEAFF
TRBV28	TRBJ1-1	CASRVRQGRAEAFF
TRBV5-6	TRBJ2-7	CASSSYYEQYF
TRBV5-6	TRBJ2-3	CASSWGLAGGTDTQYF
TRBV11-2	TRBJ2-7	CASSSGLAGTYEQYF
TRBV30	TRBJ1-1	CAWSVAENTEAFF
TRBV4-1	TRBJ2-1	CASRQRSSYNEQFF
TRBV9	TRBJ2-1	CASSVGGNAEQFF
TRBV7-3	TRBJ1-1	CASSSDQGTEAFF
TRBV27	TRBJ2-7	CASSSGGGQYEQYF
TRBV25-1	TRBJ2-5	CASSEGQVRGETQYF
TRBV7-7	TRBJ2-1	CASTATWGGEQFF
TRBV7-8	TRBJ2-1	CASSYPRSGTYNEQFF
TRBV19	TRBJ2-7	CASSPDRAYEQYF
TRBV27	TRBJ2-1	CASSFSPGLAAPRSYNEQFF
TRBV19	TRBJ1-1	CASSIPDRDEAFF
TRBV4-2	TRBJ2-3	CASSLRTSGVTDTQYF
TRBV7-2	TRBJ2-5	CASSLGQRETQYF
TRBV29-1	TRBJ2-7	CSVEKPGGYEQYF
TRBV7-9	TRBJ2-7	CASSFRDRGYEQYF
TRBV4-1	TRBJ2-1	CASSQDGLVSDEQFF
TRBV7-6	TRBJ2-3	CASSLEGLGTDTQYF
TRBV5-4	TRBJ2-7	CASSVKWGGVYEQYF
TRBV10-3	TRBJ1-5	CAISTLNSNQPQHF
TRBV2	TRBJ2-7	CASRKRGAPEQYF
TRBV4-1	TRBJ2-5	CASSPRTSGSYQETQYF
TRBV30	TRBJ1-1	CAWSFTWNTEAFF
TRBV15	TRBJ2-3	CATSGEPWTDTQYF
TRBV7-9	TRBJ1-2	CASSLGQGANYGYTF
TRBV9	TRBJ1-2	CASSSRTGDRGYTF
TRBV7-3	TRBJ2-7	CASTHTGTSSYEQYF
TRBV18	TRBJ1-5	CASSQTMGQPNQPQHF
TRBV6-5	TRBJ1-1	CASSYSGQGVGTEAFF
TRBV30	TRBJ1-2	CAWSVVANYGYTF
TRBV11-2	TRBJ1-2	CASSLTQGSAGYTF
TRBV6-5	TRBJ2-7	CASSPDIQGKQYF
TRBV4-1	TRBJ2-1	CASSHFLAGGPRGDEQFF
TRBV6-5	TRBJ1-2	CASRPDRARGYTF
TRBV4-1	TRBJ1-5	CASSQPGGQPQHF
TRBV5-1	TRBJ2-5	CASSLGDRVKETQYF
TRBV4-1	TRBJ2-1	CASSQVGLAGQMFF
TRBV9	TRBJ2-1	CASSSTGQGSYNEQFF
TRBV29-1	TRBJ1-2	CSVEVRGGYTF